Reported below is one T cell receptor beta chain. Its antigen is unknown. Only in-frame clones appear in the TCRdb table, and some are missing; sequencing was by immunoSEQ multiplex PCR. The sample consists of tens of thousands of clones, around 85% of them appearing once. CDR1 and CDR2 from the germline V gene are SGHNT and YYREEE (reference sequence). The CDR3 is 15 amino acids. V gave up 4 bases and J gave up 5 bases; unmatched junction bases: 9. These data are taken from a study of chemoradiotherapy in HPV16-positive cancers. At the level of the study: Candidate HPV-specific T-cell clones and common TCR motifs came from functional assays in two HPV16-positive patients.

Study-level points and caveats: During treatment, candidate HPV-specific clones and E7-related motifs expanded in tumor. The functional HPV-specific definition rests on just a couple of HPV16-positive patients.

This sequence joins TRBV5-4 and TRBJ2-7; 10 positions match TRBD2. The sequence came from a human donor with HPV-associated anogenital cancer. This sample comprised blood, obtained from a patient who underwent chemoradiotherapy. As DNA, the CDR3 is TGTGCCAGCAGCACAAAGCGGGAGGGTTCTCACGAGCAGTACTTC. Protein sequence: CASSTKREGSHEQYF.